This T cell receptor (beta chain) comes out of a study of cytomegalovirus exposure and HLA in healthy donors. Study details: In a previous analysis, nearly 120 million unique TCR beta sequences were found from 150 million to 200 million T cells.

This clone was seen only once. V lost 6 bases to trimming and J lost 5 bases; unmatched junction nucleotides: 10. The CDR3 runs to 15 residues. Germline lookup yields CDR1 SGDLS and CDR2 YYNGEE. Use of 60 Vbeta and 13 Jbeta primers characterized the PCR. The method was immunoSEQ multiplex PCR; TCRdb's version includes in-frame clones alone and lacks a portion of them. Of 200,000 to 250,000 clones listed, just under 85% are singletons. The sequence came from a woman between 40 and 55 years old in good health and CMV-seronegative. The V and J genes are TRBV9 and TRBJ1-2; 10 bases are shared with TRBD1. Input material: PBMCs. The DNA of the CDR3 is TGTGCCAGCACCCTCCGGGACAGGGGTTTTTATGGCTACACCTTC. As protein: CASTLRDRGFYGYTF.